This TCR beta chain was sequenced during a study of human T cells and chemical hapten exposure. The time point here: patch test 2, 6 weeks after DPC sensitization. Specified treatment: therapeutic diphenylcyclopropenone sensitization with weekly scalp DPC. The study used a library that attached unique molecular identifiers to individual cDNA molecules. Original processing methods: Counts of TCRs in each sample centred on a median of roughly 89,000 and extended from approximately 25,000 to 650,000. TCRdb reanalysed the RACE reads using MiXCR and keeps one entry per CDR3 protein. It is TCRdb's table, rather than the study itself, that gives the V and J calls and clone size. The sample consists of about 350,000 distinct CDR3 sequences, about 6% of them appearing once. Points on this clonotype: No antigen is known for it.

Study observations and caveats: TCRs at high frequency, those above 1 in 1000, did not change with DPC sensitization.

There are 15 residues in the CDR3. Germline CDR1 and CDR2: SGDLS and YYNGEE. V lost 4 bases and J lost 7, with 17 bases in between. This clonotype originated in a woman younger than 35 with alopecia areata. Some clones in this sample may be carry-over from other donors' samples. The V gene is TRBV9, the J gene TRBJ1-4; D not certain. The sample consisted of whole blood, taken in connection with sensitization to the hapten diphenylcyclopropenone (DPC). The CDR3 spells CASSPPPGLAEKLFF. The CDR3 nucleotides are TGTGCCAGCAGCCCCCCGCCGGGCCTGGCTGAAAAACTGTTTTTT.